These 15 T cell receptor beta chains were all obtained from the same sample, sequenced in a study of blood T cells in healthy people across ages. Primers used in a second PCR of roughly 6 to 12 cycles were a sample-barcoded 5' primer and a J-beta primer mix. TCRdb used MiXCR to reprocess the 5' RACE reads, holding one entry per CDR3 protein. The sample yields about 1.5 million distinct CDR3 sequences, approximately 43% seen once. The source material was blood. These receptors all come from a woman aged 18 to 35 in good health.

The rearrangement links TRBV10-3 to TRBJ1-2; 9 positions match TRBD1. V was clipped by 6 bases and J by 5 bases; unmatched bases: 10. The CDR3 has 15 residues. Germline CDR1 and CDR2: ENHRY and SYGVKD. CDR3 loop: CAISAVGTGRYGYTF. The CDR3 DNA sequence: TGTGCCATCAGCGCGGTTGGGACAGGGAGGTATGGCTACACCTTC.

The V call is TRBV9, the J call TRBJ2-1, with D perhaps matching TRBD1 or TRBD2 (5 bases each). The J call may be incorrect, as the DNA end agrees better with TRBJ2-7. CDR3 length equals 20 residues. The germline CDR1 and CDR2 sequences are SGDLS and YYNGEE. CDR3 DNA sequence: TGTGCCAGCAGCGTAGCTTTAGGCCTGGGGGTCGGTTCTTCCTACAATGAGCAGTACTTC. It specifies CASSVALGLGVGSSYNEQYF.

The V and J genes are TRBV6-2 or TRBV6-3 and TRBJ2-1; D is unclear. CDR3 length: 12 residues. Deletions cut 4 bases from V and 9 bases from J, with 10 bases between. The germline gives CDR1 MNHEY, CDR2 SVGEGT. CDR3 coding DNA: TGTGCCAGCAGTTCCCAGGCTAGTGAGCAGTTCTTC. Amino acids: CASSSQASEQFF.

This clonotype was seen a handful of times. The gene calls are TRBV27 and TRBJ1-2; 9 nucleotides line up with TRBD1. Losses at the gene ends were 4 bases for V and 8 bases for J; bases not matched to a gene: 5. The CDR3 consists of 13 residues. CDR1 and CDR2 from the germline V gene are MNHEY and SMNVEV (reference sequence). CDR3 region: CASSSRTGAGYTF. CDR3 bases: TGTGCCAGCAGTTCGCGGACAGGGGCCGGCTACACCTTC.

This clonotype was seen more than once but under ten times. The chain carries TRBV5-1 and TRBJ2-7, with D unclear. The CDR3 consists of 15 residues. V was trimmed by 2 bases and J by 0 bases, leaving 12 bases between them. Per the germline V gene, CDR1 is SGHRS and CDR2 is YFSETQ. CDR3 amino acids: CASSLMRSSSYEQYF. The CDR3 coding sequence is TGCGCCAGCAGCTTAATGCGGTCGAGCTCCTACGAGCAGTACTTC.

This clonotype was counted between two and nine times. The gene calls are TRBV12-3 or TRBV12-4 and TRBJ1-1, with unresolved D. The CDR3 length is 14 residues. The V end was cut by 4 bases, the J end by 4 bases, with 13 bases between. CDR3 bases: TGTGCCAGCAGTTCCCCCTTTGGGTTCACTGAAGCTTTCTTT. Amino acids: CASSSPFGFTEAFF.

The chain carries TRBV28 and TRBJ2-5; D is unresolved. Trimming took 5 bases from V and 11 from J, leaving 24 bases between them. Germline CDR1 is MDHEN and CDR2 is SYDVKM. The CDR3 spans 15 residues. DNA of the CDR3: TGTGCCAGCAGTCAAAGGTCCTCACTAATCAATGAGCAGTACTTC. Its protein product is CASSQRSSLINEQYF.

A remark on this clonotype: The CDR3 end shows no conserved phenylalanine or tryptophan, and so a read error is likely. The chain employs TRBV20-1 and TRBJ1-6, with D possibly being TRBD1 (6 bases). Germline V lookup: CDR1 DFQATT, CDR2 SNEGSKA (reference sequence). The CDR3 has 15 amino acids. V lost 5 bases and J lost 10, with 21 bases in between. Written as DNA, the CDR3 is TGCAGTGCTGCGGACCCTAACAGGGCGGGATCACCCCTCCACTCT. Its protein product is CSAADPNRAGSPLHS.

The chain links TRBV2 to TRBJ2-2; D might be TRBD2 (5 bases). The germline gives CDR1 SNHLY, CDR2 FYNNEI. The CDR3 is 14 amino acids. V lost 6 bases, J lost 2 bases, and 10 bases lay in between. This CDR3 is CASRRDLNTGELFF. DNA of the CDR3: TGTGCCAGCAGGAGGGATCTAAACACCGGGGAGCTGTTTTTT.

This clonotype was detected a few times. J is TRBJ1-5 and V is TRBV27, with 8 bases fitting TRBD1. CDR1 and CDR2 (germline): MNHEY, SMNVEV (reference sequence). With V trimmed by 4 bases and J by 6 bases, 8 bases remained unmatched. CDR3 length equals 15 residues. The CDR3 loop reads CASSSQGAFSQPQHF. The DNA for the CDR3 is TGTGCCAGCAGTTCTCAGGGGGCTTTTAGTCAGCCCCAGCATTTT.

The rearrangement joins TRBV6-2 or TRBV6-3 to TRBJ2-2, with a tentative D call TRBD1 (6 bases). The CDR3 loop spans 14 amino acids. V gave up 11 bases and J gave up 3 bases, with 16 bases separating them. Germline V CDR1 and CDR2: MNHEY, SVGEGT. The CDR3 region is CAYNSGQYTGELFF. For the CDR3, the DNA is TGTGCCTACAACTCGGGACAATACACCGGGGAGCTGTTTTTT.

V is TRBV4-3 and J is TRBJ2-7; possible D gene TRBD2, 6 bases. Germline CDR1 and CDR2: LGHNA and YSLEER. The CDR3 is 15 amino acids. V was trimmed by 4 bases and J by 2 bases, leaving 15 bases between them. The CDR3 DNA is TGCGCCAGCAGCCTAGGGCGGGACGCCGCCTACGAGCAGTACTTC. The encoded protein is CASSLGRDAAYEQYF.

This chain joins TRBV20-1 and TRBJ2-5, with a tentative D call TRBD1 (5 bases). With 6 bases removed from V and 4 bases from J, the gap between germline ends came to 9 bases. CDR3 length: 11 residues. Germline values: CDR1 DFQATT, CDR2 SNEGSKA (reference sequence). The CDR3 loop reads CSAMQGETQYF. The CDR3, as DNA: TGCAGTGCGATGCAGGGAGAGACCCAGTACTTC.

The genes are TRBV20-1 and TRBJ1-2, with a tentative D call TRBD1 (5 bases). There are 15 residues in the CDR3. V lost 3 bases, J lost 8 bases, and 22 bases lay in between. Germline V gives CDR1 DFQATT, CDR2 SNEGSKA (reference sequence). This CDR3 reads CSARDTGLGPFGYTF. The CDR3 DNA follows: TGCAGTGCTAGGGATACAGGACTGGGCCCCTTCGGCTACACCTTC.

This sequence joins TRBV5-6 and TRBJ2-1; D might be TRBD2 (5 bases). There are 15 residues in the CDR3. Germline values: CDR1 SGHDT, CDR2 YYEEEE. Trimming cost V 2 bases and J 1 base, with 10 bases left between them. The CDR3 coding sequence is TGTGCCAGCAGCTTCTTGGGGAGATCCTACAATGAGCAGTTCTTC. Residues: CASSFLGRSYNEQFF.